The source of this T cell receptor (beta chain) is a study of naive and memory T cell subsets. Points from the study as a whole: A few larger clonotypes appeared in naive repertoires, especially CD8, possibly memory cells re-expressing CD45RA.

An equimolar mix of two oligonucleotides served as the beta constant-region primer for TRBC1 and TRBC2. Four rounds of PCR amplified the ligated cDNA using nested alpha and beta constant-region primers plus SP2. Ligation attached a single-stranded oligonucleotide with a 12-nucleotide UMI and the SP2 primer to the cDNA 3' end. TCRdb reanalysed the UMI-ligation and nested PCR reads using MiXCR and keeps one entry per CDR3 protein. The data contain around 93,000 distinct CDR3 sequences, about 11% of them singletons. This clonotype was counted ten times or more. Antigen unknown. Four subsets defined by CD45RA and CD27 were sorted after CD3, CD4, CD8 and live/dead staining. The germline CDR1 and CDR2 sequences are SGHTA and FQGNSA. V dropped 4 bases and J dropped 7 bases, with 14 bases sitting between them. The CDR3 consists of 13 residues.

Material for sequencing was naive CD4+ T cells from blood. The chain recombines TRBV7-2 with TRBJ2-7, with TRBD2 as a possible D gene (6 bases). This receptor was identified in a human donor in good health. The CDR3 nucleotides read TGTGCCAGCAGCTCCCGGCGGGGCAGGGAGCAGTACTTC. Protein product: CASSSRRGREQYF.